This T cell receptor beta chain was recorded in a study of CD8 T cells in ankylosing spondylitis. Study-level points and caveats: In ankylosing spondylitis blood, a motif of fewer than 10 highly homologous TCR beta variants appeared characteristic. Reactive arthritis synovial fluid and blood previously showed some of these motif variants.

TCRdb analysed the 5' RACE reads with MiXCR anew, one entry per CDR3 protein. This table holds some 220,000 distinct CDR3 sequences, 6% to 8% found once. Germline values: CDR1 DFQATT, CDR2 SNEGSKA (reference sequence). The CDR3 extends over 15 amino acids. This clonotype was found many times. Its target is not known. The junction departs from the called germline gene at one end, perhaps through a read error. What was sequenced was blood, either unsorted or a sorted T cell fraction (not recorded which). The sequence came from a male donor with ankylosing spondylitis. The chain recombines TRBV20-1 with TRBJ1-6, with D unresolved. For the CDR3, the DNA is TGCAGTGCTAGAACATTTCGGCACTCGGATTCAGCCCTCCACTTT. The encoded protein is CSARTFRHSDSALHF.